Each of the 21 T cell receptor beta chains below was sequenced from the same sample in a study of cytomegalovirus exposure and HLA in healthy donors. The PCR ran on 60 Vbeta and 13 Jbeta primers. TCRdb keeps only in-frame clones here, not all; method: immunoSEQ multiplex PCR. The table records under 150,000 clones, over 65% of them present only once. The sample consisted of PBMCs. The receptors were sampled from a man in his forties in good health and CMV-seronegative.

The chain uses TRBV11-2 and TRBJ1-6; 7 bases map to TRBD1. Per the germline V gene, CDR1 is SGHAT and CDR2 is FQNNGV. Trimming removed 10 bases from V and 5 bases from J; junction bases left unmatched: 5. CDR3 length: 13 residues. CDR3 region: CATGTVHNSPLHF. The CDR3 DNA sequence: TGTGCCACAGGGACAGTGCATAATTCACCCCTCCACTTT.

The chain joins TRBV2 to TRBJ2-5; D perhaps matches TRBD1 (5 bases). CDR3 length: 13 residues. CDR1 is SNHLY, CDR2 FYNNEI, per germline. Trimming cost V 4 bases and J 1 base, with 7 bases left between them. The chain's CDR3 is CASSVQAQETQYF. DNA of the CDR3: TGTGCCAGCAGTGTACAGGCCCAAGAGACCCAGTACTTC.

This clone was counted between two and nine times. At one end, the junction sequence differs from germline, possibly due to a read error. The genes are TRBV7-9 and TRBJ1-1, with a possible D match to TRBD1 (6 bases). The CDR3 is 14 residues long. In germline, CDR1 is SEHNR, CDR2 FQNEAQ (reference sequence). CDR3 amino acids: CTSSGGHLNTEAFF. In DNA form, the CDR3 reads TGTACCAGCAGCGGGGGACACTTGAACACTGAAGCTTTCTTT.

The chain employs TRBV10-3 and TRBJ1-6; D is unclear. This CDR3 has 16 amino acids. V was trimmed by 0 bases and J by 7 bases, leaving 13 bases between them. The germline V gene encodes CDR1 ENHRY and CDR2 SYGVKD. The CDR3 DNA reads as TGTGCCATCAGTGAGTCCGGGATTTCGACGAATTCACCCCTCCACTTT. This encodes CAISESGISTNSPLHF.

This clone has more than one count but fewer than ten. The gene calls are TRBV6-5 and TRBJ1-5, with unresolved D. CDR3 length: 14 residues. Trimming stripped 1 base from V and 6 bases from J, with 10 bases between. Germline CDR1 reads MNHEY; CDR2 reads SVGAGI. CDR3 region: CASSYWENGQPQHF. The CDR3 nucleotides are TGTGCCAGCAGTTACTGGGAGAACGGTCAGCCCCAGCATTTT.

The V call is TRBV9, the J call TRBJ2-1, with 10 nucleotides matching TRBD2. V dropped 0 bases and J dropped 9; count of bases not matched to a gene: 6. The CDR3 totals 15 residues. Per germline, CDR1 SGDLS and CDR2 YYNGEE. The CDR3, as DNA: TGTGCCAGCAGCGTAGTAGCTAGCGGGAGTCTTGAGCAGTTCTTC. This gives the protein CASSVVASGSLEQFF.

The chain uses TRBV5-1 and TRBJ2-5; tentative D call: TRBD1 (5 bases). The CDR3 sequence is 14 residues long. V dropped 1 base and J dropped 4 bases, with 11 bases sitting between them. CDR1 and CDR2 from the germline V gene are SGHRS and YFSETQ. The chain's CDR3 is CASSLNSRAETQYF. CDR3 bases: TGCGCCAGCAGCTTGAATAGCAGGGCAGAGACCCAGTACTTC.

DNA for the CDR3: TGCGCCAGCAGCCACGGACAGGCCTCGGGTTATGGCTACACCTTC. Translated: CASSHGQASGYGYTF. V usage is TRBV4-3 and J usage is TRBJ1-2; 7 nucleotides align to TRBD1. This CDR3 contains 15 residues. The V and J ends lost 3 bases and 5 bases, in that order; junction bases with no gene match: 9. Germline lookup yields CDR1 LGHNA and CDR2 YSLEER.

This clone was recorded only once. This chain joins TRBV29-1 and TRBJ2-7; TRBD1 agrees at 7 bases. With V trimmed by 1 base and J by 6 bases, 6 bases remained unmatched. The CDR3 is 13 amino acids. Germline V CDR1 and CDR2: SQVTM, ANQGSEA. The CDR3 loop reads CSVEVRDRAEQYF. Here the CDR3 DNA reads TGCAGCGTTGAAGTCCGGGACAGAGCCGAGCAGTACTTC.

The chain is built from TRBV27 and TRBJ1-2, with 9 bases matching TRBD1. The CDR3 contains 15 residues. The germline CDR1 and CDR2 sequences are MNHEY and SMNVEV (reference sequence). The V and J ends lost 5 bases and 8 bases, in that order; junction bases with no gene match: 12. The CDR3 is CASSPGTGRTWGYTF. CDR3 nucleotides: TGTGCCAGCAGTCCCGGGACAGGGAGGACGTGGGGCTACACCTTC.

This rearrangement joins TRBV29-1 to TRBJ1-4; 8 bases are a match to TRBD1. The CDR3 is 13 amino acids. The V and J ends lost 6 bases and 3 bases, in that order; junction bases with no gene match: 3. Germline V gene sequence: CDR1 SQVTM, CDR2 ANQGSEA. The CDR3 nucleotides read TGCAGCGTGGTGACAGGGGCTAATGAAAAACTGTTTTTT. Translation: CSVVTGANEKLFF.

The rearrangement links TRBV2 to TRBJ2-1; 12 nucleotides align to TRBD2. From germline, CDR1 is SNHLY and CDR2 FYNNEI. The CDR3 totals 15 residues. V gave up 4 bases and J gave up 4 bases; unmatched junction bases: 2. The CDR3 bases are TGTGCCAGCAGTGCTAGCGGGGGGGCTTACAATGAGCAGTTCTTC. Protein: CASSASGGAYNEQFF.

The chain recombines TRBV7-3 with TRBJ2-3, with D possibly being TRBD2 (5 bases). The germline CDR1 and CDR2 sequences are SGHTA and FQGTGA. The ends were cut back, 5 bases at V and 0 bases at J, with 15 bases in the middle. The CDR3 loop spans 16 amino acids. This CDR3 is CASSPLGGRSTDTQYF. The CDR3 region has the DNA TGTGCCAGCAGCCCCCTTGGCGGGCGGAGCACAGATACGCAGTATTTT.

The CDR3 DNA sequence: TGTGCTAGTGGTTTACAGGGGGGGGAGACCCAGTACTTC. It encodes CASGLQGGETQYF. The gene calls are TRBV12-5 and TRBJ2-5, with D perhaps TRBD1 (8 bases). With 3 bases removed from V and 5 bases from J, the gap between germline ends came to 10 bases. CDR1 and CDR2 (germline): LGHNT, FRNRAP. The CDR3 length is 13 residues.

The chain is built from TRBV11-2 and TRBJ2-7; the D is unclear. CDR3 size: 14 residues. Germline V CDR1 and CDR2: SGHAT, FQNNGV. Trimming cost V 0 bases and J 0 bases, with 6 bases left between them. The CDR3, as DNA: TGTGCCAGCAGCTTAGAATACAGCTCCTACGAGCAGTACTTC. Translated: CASSLEYSSYEQYF.

The J gene is TRBJ1-1, the V gene TRBV7-6; D remains ambiguous. Germline-derived CDR1 and CDR2 are SGHVS and FNYEAQ. CDR3 length: 12 residues. With 5 bases removed from V and 5 bases from J, the gap between germline ends came to 9 bases. In nucleotides, the CDR3 is TGTGCCAGCAGCCCTAGCGGGACTGAAGCTTTCTTT. It specifies CASSPSGTEAFF.

This chain links TRBV21-1 with TRBJ2-7; TRBD1 is the table's D call, not checked against the DNA. TRBV21-1 is a listed pseudogene. The length of the CDR3 is 16 residues. The CDR3 nucleotides are TGTGCCAGCAGCAAAGGGCACAGGACAGAAACCTACGAGCAGTACTTC. Residues: CASSKGHRTETYEQYF.

Concerning this clone itself: The same CDR3 is also encoded by other DNA sequences in this sample. V is TRBV6-5 and J is TRBJ2-7; 8 nucleotides match TRBD2. CDR1 is MNHEY and CDR2 is SVGAGI in the germline V gene. V dropped 2 bases and J dropped 5; count of bases not matched to a gene: 8. The CDR3 spans 15 residues. The CDR3 is CASSYRGSGRNEQYF. CDR3 bases: TGTGCCAGCAGTTACCGCGGCAGCGGGAGAAACGAGCAGTACTTC.

Notes on this clone: One junction end does not reproduce the germline sequence, and a read error may be involved. The chain combines TRBV7-7 with TRBJ2-3; D gene unclear. The CDR3 runs to 13 residues. CDR1 is SSHAT, CDR2 FNYEAQ, per germline (reference sequence). The CDR3 here is CASSLDLTDTQYF. The CDR3 region has the DNA TGTGCTAGCAGCTTAGATCTCACAGATACGCAGTATTTT.

This clone was found once. The V gene is TRBV6-1, the J gene TRBJ1-1, with D unresolved. The CDR3 contains 14 residues. Trimming stripped 2 bases from V and 1 base from J, with 8 bases between. The germline V gene encodes CDR1 MNHNS and CDR2 SASEGT. DNA for the CDR3: TGTGCCAGCAGTGAACCGCGACAGAACACTGAAGCTTTCTTT. It translates to CASSEPRQNTEAFF.

This clone was recorded once. This chain links TRBV6-1 with TRBJ2-5; maybe TRBD1 (6 bases). The V gene lost 4 bases and the J gene lost 3 bases, with 6 bases spanning the gap. Germline lookup yields CDR1 MNHNS and CDR2 SASEGT. The length of the CDR3 is 12 residues. CDR3 sequence: CASSAGEETQYF. The CDR3 region has the DNA TGTGCCAGCAGTGCAGGGGAAGAGACCCAGTACTTC.